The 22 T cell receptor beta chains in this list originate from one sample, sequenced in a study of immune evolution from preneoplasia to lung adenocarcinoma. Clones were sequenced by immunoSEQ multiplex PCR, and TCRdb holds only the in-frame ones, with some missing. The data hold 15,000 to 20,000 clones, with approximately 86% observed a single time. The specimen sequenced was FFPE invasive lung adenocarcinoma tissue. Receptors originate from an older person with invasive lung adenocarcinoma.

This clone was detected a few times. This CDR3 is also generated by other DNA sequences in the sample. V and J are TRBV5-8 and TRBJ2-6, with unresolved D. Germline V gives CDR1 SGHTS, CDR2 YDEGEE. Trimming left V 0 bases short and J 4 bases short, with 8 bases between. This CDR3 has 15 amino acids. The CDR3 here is CASSLEVSGANVLTF. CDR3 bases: TGTGCCAGCAGCTTGGAAGTATCCGGGGCCAACGTCCTGACTTTC.

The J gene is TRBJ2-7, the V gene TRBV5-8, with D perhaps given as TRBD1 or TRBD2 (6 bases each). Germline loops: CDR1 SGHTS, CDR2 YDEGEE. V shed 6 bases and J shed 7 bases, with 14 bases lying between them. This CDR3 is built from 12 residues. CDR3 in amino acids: CASTITGREQYF. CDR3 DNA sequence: TGTGCCAGCACCATAACAGGGAGGGAGCAGTACTTC.

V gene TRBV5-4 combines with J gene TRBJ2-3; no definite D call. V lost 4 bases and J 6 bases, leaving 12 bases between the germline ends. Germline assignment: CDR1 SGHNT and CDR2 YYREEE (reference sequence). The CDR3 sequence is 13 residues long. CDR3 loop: CASSPKTQDTQYF. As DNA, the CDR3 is TGTGCCAGCAGCCCTAAAACTCAGGATACGCAGTATTTT. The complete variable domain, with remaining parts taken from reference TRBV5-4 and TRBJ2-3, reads ETGVTQSPTHLIKTRGQQVTLRCSSQSGHNTVSWYQQALGQGPQFIFQYYREEENGRGNFPPRFSGLQFPNYSSELNVNALELDDSALYLCASSPKTQDTQYFGPGTRLTVL.

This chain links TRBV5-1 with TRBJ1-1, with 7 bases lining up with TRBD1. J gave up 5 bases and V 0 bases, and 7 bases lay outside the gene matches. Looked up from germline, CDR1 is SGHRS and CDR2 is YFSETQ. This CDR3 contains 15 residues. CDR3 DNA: TGCGCCAGCAGCTTGGAGTCAGGGGGTTCGACTGAAGCTTTCTTT. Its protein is CASSLESGGSTEAFF.

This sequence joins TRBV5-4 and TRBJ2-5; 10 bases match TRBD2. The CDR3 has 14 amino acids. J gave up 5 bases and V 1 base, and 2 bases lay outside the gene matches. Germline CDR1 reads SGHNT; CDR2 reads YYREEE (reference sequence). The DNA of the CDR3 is TGTGCCAGCAGCTTGACTAGCGGGGACGAGACCCAGTACTTC. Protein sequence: CASSLTSGDETQYF.

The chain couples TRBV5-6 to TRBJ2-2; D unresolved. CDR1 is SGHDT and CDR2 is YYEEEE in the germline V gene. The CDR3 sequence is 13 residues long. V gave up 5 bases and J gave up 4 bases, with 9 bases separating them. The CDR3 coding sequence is TGTGCCAGCAGTCTCATGCGCACCGGGGAGCTGTTTTTT. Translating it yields CASSLMRTGELFF.

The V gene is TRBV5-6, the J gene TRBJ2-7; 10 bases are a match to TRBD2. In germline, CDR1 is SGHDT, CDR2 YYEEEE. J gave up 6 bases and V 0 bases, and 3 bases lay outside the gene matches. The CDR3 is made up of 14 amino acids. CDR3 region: CASSLALAGTEQYF. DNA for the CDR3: TGTGCCAGCAGCTTGGCACTAGCGGGAACCGAGCAGTACTTC. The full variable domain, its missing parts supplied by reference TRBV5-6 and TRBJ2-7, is DAGVTQSPTHLIKTRGQQVTLRCSPKSGHDTVSWYQQALGQGPQFIFQYYEEEERQRGNFPDRFSGHQFPNYSSELNVNALLLGDSALYLCASSLALAGTEQYFGPGTRLTVT.

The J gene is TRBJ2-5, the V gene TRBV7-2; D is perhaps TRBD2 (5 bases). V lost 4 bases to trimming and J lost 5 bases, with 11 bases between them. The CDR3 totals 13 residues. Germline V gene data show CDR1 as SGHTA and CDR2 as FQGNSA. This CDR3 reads CASSSRPGETQYF. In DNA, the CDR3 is TGTGCCAGCAGCTCCCGACCGGGGGAGACCCAGTACTTC.

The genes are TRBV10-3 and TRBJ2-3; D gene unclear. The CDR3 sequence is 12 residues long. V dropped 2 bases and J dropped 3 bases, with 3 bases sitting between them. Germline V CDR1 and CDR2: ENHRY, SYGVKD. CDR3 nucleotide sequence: TGTGCCATCAGTGAGGGGACAGATACGCAGTATTTT. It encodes CAISEGTDTQYF.

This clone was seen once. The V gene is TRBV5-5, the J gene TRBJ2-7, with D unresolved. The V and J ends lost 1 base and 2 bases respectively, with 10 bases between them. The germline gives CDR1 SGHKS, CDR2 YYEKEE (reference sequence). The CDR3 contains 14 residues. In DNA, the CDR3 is TGTGCCAGCAGCTTGCAAGGGATACCCTACGAGCAGTACTTC. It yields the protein CASSLQGIPYEQYF.

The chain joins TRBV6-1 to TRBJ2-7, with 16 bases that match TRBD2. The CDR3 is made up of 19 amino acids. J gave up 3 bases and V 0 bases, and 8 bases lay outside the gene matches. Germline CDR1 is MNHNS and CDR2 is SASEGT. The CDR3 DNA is TGTGCCAGCAGTGAAGCCTCGATGGGACTAGCGGGAGGGGACTACGAGCAGTACTTC. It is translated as CASSEASMGLAGGDYEQYF.

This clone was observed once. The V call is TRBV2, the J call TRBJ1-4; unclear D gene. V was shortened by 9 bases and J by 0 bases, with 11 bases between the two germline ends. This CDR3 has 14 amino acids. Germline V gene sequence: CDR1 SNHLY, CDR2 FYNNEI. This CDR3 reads CASSLLATNEKLFF. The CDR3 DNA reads TGTGCCAGTTCTCTTCTTGCAACTAATGAAAAACTGTTTTTT.

In DNA form, the CDR3 reads TGTGCCAGCAGCGGTACAGAGGCCACTGAAGCTTTCTTT. This sequence encodes CASSGTEATEAFF. The chain uses TRBV5-6 and TRBJ1-1, with D hard to call. This CDR3 region has 13 residues. V was trimmed by 4 bases and J by 4 bases, leaving 11 bases between them. In germline, CDR1 is SGHDT, CDR2 YYEEEE.

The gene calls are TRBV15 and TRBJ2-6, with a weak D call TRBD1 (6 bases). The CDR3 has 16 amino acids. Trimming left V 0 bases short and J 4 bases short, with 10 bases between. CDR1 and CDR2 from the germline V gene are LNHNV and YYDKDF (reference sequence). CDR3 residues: CATSRDSGAGANVLTF. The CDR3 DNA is TGTGCCACCAGCAGAGATTCAGGGGCCGGGGCCAACGTCCTGACTTTC.

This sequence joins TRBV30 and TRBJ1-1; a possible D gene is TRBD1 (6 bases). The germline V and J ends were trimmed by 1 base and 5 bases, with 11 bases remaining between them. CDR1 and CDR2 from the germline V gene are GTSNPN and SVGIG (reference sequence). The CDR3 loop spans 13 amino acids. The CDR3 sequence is CAWSGDRRTEAFF. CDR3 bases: TGTGCCTGGAGTGGAGACAGGAGGACTGAAGCTTTCTTT. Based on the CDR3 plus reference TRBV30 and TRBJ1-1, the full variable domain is SQTIHQWPATLVQPVGSPLSLECTVEGTSNPNLYWYRQAAGRGLQLLFYSVGIGQISSEVPQNLSASRPQDRQFILSSKKLLLSDSGFYLCAWSGDRRTEAFFGQGTRLTVV.

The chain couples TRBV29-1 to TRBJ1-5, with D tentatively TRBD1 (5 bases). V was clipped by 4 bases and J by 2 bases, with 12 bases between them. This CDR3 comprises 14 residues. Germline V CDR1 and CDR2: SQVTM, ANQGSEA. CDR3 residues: CSVGGGDGNQPQHF. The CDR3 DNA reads TGCAGCGTTGGCGGGGGGGACGGCAATCAGCCCCAGCATTTT.

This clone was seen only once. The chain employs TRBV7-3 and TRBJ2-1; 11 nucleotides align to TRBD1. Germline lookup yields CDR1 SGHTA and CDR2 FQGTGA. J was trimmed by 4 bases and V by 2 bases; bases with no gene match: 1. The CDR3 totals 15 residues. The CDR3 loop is CASSLGQGAYNEQFF. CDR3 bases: TGTGCCAGCAGCTTAGGACAGGGGGCTTACAATGAGCAGTTCTTC.

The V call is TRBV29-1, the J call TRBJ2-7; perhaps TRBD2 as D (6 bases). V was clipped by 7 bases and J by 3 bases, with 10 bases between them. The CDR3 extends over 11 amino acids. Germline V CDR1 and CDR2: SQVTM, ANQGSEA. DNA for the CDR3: TGCAGCGCTTCTAGCGTCTACGAGCAGTACTTC. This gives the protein CSASSVYEQYF.

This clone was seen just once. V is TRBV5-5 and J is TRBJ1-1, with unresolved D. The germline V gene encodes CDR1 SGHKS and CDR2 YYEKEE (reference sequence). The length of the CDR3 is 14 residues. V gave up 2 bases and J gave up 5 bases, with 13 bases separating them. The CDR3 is CASSFMAVGTEAFF. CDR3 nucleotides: TGTGCCAGCAGCTTCATGGCGGTGGGAACTGAAGCTTTCTTT.

The CDR3 DNA is TGTGCCAGCGATCAAGGGACAGGGAATCCGGAGCAGCCCCAGCATTTT. Protein sequence: CASDQGTGNPEQPQHF. This chain uses TRBV25-1 with TRBJ1-5, with 9 bases lining up with TRBD1. The germline CDR1 and CDR2 sequences are MGHDK and SYGVNS. Trimming took 8 bases from V and 7 from J; bases not matched to a gene: 15. CDR3 size: 16 residues.

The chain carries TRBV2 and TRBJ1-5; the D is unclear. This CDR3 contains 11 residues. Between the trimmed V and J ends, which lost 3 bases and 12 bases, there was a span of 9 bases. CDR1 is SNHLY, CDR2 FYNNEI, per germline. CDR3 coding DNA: TGTGCCAGCAGTGACCAAATACTCCAGCATTTT. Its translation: CASSDQILQHF.

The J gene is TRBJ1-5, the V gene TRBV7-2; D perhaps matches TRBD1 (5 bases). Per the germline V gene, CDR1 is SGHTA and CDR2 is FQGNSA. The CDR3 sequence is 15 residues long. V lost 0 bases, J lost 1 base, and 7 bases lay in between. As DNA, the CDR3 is TGTGCCAGCAGCTTAGCCAAGGGGAGCAATCAGCCCCAGCATTTT. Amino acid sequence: CASSLAKGSNQPQHF.